This T cell receptor (beta chain) was found in a study of cytomegalovirus exposure and HLA in healthy donors. For this clone: The antigen remains undetermined.

Amplification used 60 Vbeta primers and 13 Jbeta primers. Only in-frame clones appear in the TCRdb table, and some are missing; sequencing was by immunoSEQ multiplex PCR. The ten top clones account for roughly 2%, within a sample of approximately 130,000 clones. General study points: In vitro data verified three CMV-associated chains as specific for CMV antigens.

Input material: PBMCs. This TCR was sampled from a woman between 55 and 75 years old in good health and CMV-seronegative.

CDR3 sequence reads: CASSTGVPKIYGYTF. The CDR3 DNA is TGTGCCAGCAGTACGGGGGTCCCGAAAATCTATGGCTACACCTTC. The rearrangement joins TRBV6-5 to TRBJ1-2; weak D call: TRBD1 (5 bases). V was cut by 5 bases and J by 4 bases, with 17 bases left in between. Germline assignment: CDR1 MNHEY and CDR2 SVGAGI. The CDR3 length is 15 residues.